The 8 T cell receptor beta chains below all came from one sample that was sequenced in a study of patients and donors after allogeneic stem cell transplantation. TCRdb redid the calling of the RT-PCR reads with MiXCR, one entry per CDR3 protein. Of about a million distinct CDR3 sequences in the sample, approximately 19% were seen once. The sample comprised blood, either unsorted or a sorted T cell fraction (not recorded which). The receptors stem from a human donor who was either an allogeneic HSCT recipient or a stem cell or donor lymphocyte infusion donor (not recorded which). It is not recorded whose cells these are; they may come from a transplant donor.

The chain combines TRBV6-1 with TRBJ1-5; no clear D gene. The V gene lost 8 bases and the J gene lost 6 bases, with 26 bases spanning the gap. Looked up from germline, CDR1 is MNHNS and CDR2 is SASEGT. The CDR3 spans 17 residues. The CDR3 nucleotides read TGTGCCAGCTTCGTCTTCGATTCTAGGGTAATGGGTCAGCCCCAGCATTTT. Translated, it gives CASFVFDSRVMGQPQHF.

The V gene is TRBV7-9, the J gene TRBJ1-6; 7 bases are a match to TRBD1. This CDR3 comprises 16 residues. V shed 5 bases, J shed 8 bases, and the junction held 12 bases outside the gene matches. From germline, CDR1 is SEHNR and CDR2 FQNEAQ (reference sequence). CDR3 in amino acids: CASSPPRGQGDSPLHF. The CDR3 nucleotides read TGTGCCAGCAGCCCCCCAAGAGGCCAGGGGGATTCACCCCTCCACTTT.

The rearrangement uses TRBV6-2 or TRBV6-3 and TRBJ2-7; 14 nucleotides align to TRBD2. There are 17 residues in the CDR3. The V gene end was trimmed by 6 bases and the J gene end by 4 bases; junction bases not matched to a gene: 11. The germline gives CDR1 MNHEY, CDR2 SVGEGT. The CDR3 here is CASRPGTSGSKGYEQYF. The CDR3 coding sequence is TGTGCCAGCAGACCCGGGACTAGCGGGAGTAAAGGATACGAGCAGTACTTC.

This clonotype was seen at least ten times. J is TRBJ1-1 and V is TRBV12-3 or TRBV12-4; TRBD1 matches 11 bases. The CDR3 has 14 residues. The trim removed 5 bases at V and 6 bases at J, leaving 5 bases unmatched. For the CDR3, the DNA is TGTGCCAGCAGTAACGGACAGGGGGCAGCTGAAGCTTTCTTT. It is translated as CASSNGQGAAEAFF.

V gene TRBV6-4 combines with J gene TRBJ2-1, with D possibly being TRBD1 (5 bases). The CDR3 runs 19 residues. Germline V gives CDR1 MRHNA, CDR2 SNTAGT. V lost 0 bases and J lost 6, with 24 bases in between. The CDR3 DNA reads TGTGCCAGCAGTGACTCGATAGAAAGGGGAACTGGTTTTAGCAATGAGCAGTTCTTC. Translation: CASSDSIERGTGFSNEQFF.

This clonotype has only a few counts. The J gene is TRBJ1-1, the V gene TRBV29-1; D is perhaps TRBD1 (5 bases). This CDR3 has 13 amino acids. Looked up from germline, CDR1 is SQVTM and CDR2 is ANQGSEA. V lost 4 bases and J lost 0, with 9 bases in between. The CDR3 sequence is CSVGLGVNTEAFF. The CDR3 DNA reads TGCAGCGTTGGATTAGGGGTGAACACTGAAGCTTTCTTT.

The V and J genes are TRBV20-1 and TRBJ2-7; weak D call: TRBD2 (5 bases). The V gene lost 1 base and the J gene lost 3 bases, with 10 bases spanning the gap. The CDR3 is 13 residues long. Per the germline V gene, CDR1 is DFQATT and CDR2 is SNEGSKA (reference sequence). CDR3 sequence (DNA): TGCAGTGCTAGAGCGGGGAGCCGCTACGAGCAGTACTTC. This translates into CSARAGSRYEQYF.

This clonotype was detected only a few times. The genes are TRBV20-1 and TRBJ1-5; tentative D call: TRBD1 (6 bases). Germline V gene sequence: CDR1 DFQATT, CDR2 SNEGSKA (reference sequence). V gave up 5 bases and J gave up 3 bases, with 17 bases separating them. The CDR3 runs to 15 residues. The CDR3, as DNA: TGCAGTGCTGTAAACCGGGACACCTACAATCAGCCCCAGCATTTT. Translation: CSAVNRDTYNQPQHF.